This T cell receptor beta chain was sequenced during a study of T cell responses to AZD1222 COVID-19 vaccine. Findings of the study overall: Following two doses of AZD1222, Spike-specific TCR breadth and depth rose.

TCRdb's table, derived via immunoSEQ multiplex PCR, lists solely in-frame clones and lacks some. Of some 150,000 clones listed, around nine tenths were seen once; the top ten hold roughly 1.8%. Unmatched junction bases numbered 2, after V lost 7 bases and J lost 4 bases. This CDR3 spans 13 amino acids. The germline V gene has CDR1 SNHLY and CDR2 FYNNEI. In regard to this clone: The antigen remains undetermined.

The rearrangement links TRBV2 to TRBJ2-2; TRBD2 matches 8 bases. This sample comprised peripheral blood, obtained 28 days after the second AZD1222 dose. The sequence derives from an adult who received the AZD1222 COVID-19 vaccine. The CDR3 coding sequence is TGTGCCAGCAAGCGGGAGACCACCGGGGAGCTGTTTTTT. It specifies CASKRETTGELFF.